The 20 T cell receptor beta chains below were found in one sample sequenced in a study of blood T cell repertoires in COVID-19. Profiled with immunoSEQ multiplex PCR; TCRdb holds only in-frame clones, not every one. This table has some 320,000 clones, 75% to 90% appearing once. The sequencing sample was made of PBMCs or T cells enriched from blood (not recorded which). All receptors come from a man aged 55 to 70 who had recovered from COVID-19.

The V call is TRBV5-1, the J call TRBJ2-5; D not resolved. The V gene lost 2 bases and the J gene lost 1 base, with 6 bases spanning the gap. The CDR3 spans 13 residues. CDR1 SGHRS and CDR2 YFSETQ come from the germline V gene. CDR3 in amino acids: CASSFRSQETQYF. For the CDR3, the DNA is TGCGCCAGCAGCTTCAGAAGCCAAGAGACCCAGTACTTC.

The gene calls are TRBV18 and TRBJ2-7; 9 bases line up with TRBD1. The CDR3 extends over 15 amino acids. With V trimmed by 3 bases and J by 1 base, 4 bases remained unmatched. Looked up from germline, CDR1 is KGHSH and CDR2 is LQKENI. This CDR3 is CASSPFDRGSYEQYF. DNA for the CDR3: TGTGCCAGCTCACCCTTCGACAGGGGGTCCTACGAGCAGTACTTC. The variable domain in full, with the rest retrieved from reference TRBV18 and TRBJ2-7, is NAGVMQNPRHLVRRRGQEARLRCSPMKGHSHVYWYRQLPEEGLKFMVYLQKENIIDESGMPKERFSAEFPKEGPSILRIQQVVRGDSAAYFCASSPFDRGSYEQYFGPGTRLTVT.

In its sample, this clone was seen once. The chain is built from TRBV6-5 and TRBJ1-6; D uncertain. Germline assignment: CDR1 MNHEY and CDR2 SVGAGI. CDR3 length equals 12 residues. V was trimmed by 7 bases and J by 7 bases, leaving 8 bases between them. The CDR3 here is CASTTGNSPLHF. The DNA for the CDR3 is TGTGCCAGCACAACGGGGAATTCACCCCTCCACTTT.

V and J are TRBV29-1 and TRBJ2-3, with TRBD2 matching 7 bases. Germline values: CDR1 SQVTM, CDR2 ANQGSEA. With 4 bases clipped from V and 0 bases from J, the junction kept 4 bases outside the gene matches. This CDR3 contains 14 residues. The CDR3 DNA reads TGCAGCGTTGCCGCTAGCGGTAGCACAGATACGCAGTATTTT. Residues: CSVAASGSTDTQYF.

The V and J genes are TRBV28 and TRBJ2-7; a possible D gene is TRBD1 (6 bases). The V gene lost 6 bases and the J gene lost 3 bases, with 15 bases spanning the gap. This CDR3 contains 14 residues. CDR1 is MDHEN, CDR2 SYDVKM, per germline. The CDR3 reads CASRYPGQGYEQYF. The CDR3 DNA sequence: TGTGCCAGCAGATACCCGGGACAAGGCTACGAGCAGTACTTC.

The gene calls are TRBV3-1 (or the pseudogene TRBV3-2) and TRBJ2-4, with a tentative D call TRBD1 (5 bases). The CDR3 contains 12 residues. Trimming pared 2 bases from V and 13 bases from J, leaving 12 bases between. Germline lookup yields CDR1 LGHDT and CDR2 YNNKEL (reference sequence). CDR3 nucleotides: TGTGCCAGCAGCCAAACGATAGGGGAACAGTACTTC. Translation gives CASSQTIGEQYF.

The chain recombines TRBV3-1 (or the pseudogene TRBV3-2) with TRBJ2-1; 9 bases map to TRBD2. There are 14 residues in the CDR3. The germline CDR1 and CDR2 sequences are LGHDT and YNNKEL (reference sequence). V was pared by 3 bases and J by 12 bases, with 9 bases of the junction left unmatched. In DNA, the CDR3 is TGTGCCAGCAGCCATTCTAGCGGGAAGGTGGGGCAGTTCTTC. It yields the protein CASSHSSGKVGQFF.

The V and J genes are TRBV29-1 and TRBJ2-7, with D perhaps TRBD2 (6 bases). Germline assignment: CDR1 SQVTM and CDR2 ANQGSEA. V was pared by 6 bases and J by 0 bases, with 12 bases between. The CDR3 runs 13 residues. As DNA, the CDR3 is TGCAGCGTGGCCGGGACTGACTCCTACGAGCAGTACTTC. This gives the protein CSVAGTDSYEQYF.

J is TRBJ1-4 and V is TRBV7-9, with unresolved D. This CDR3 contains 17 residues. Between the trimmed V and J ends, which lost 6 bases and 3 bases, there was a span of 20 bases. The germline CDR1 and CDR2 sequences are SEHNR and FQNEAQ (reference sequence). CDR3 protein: CASSDRVLGIANEKLFF. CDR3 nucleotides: TGTGCCAGCAGTGACCGGGTTCTCGGAATAGCTAATGAAAAACTGTTTTTT.

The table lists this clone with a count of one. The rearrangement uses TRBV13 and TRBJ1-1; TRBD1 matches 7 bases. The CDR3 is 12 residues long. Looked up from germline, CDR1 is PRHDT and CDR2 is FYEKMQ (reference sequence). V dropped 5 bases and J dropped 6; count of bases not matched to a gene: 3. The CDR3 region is CASSGQGAEAFF. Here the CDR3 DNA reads TGTGCCAGCAGCGGGCAGGGGGCTGAAGCTTTCTTT. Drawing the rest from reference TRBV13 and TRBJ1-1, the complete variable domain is AAGVIQSPRHLIKEKRETATLKCYPIPRHDTVYWYQQGPGQDPQFLISFYEKMQSDKGSIPDRFSAQQFSDYHSELNMSSLELGDSALYFCASSGQGAEAFFGQGTRLTVV.

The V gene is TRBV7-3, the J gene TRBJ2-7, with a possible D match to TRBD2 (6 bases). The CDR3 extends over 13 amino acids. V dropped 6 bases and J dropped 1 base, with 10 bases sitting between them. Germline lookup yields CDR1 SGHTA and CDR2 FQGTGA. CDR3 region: CASSRDFSYEQYF. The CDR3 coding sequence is TGTGCCAGCAGTAGGGACTTTTCCTACGAGCAGTACTTC.

CDR3 DNA: TGTGCCAGCGCGGGACAGGGAAGAAGTCAGCCCCAGCATTTT. It is translated as CASAGQGRSQPQHF. The chain combines TRBV6-5 with TRBJ1-5, with 9 bases aligning to TRBD1. The CDR3 has 14 residues. V dropped 8 bases and J dropped 6; count of bases not matched to a gene: 8. Germline V gene data show CDR1 as MNHEY and CDR2 as SVGAGI.

The DNA for the CDR3 is TGTGCCAGCAGTTACTCCCCCAGGAGCACAGATACGCAGTATTTT. Protein product: CASSYSPRSTDTQYF. The chain uses TRBV6-5 and TRBJ2-3, with D unclear. Trimming took 0 bases from V and 0 from J, leaving 7 bases between them. The CDR3 has 15 residues. CDR1 is MNHEY and CDR2 is SVGAGI in the germline V gene.

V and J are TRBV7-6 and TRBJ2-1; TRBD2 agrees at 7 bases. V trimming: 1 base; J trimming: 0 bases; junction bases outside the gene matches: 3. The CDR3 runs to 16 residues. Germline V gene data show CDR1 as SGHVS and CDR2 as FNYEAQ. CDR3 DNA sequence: TGTGCCAGCAGCTTAGTTCGCGGGAGCTCCTACAATGAGCAGTTCTTC. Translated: CASSLVRGSSYNEQFF.

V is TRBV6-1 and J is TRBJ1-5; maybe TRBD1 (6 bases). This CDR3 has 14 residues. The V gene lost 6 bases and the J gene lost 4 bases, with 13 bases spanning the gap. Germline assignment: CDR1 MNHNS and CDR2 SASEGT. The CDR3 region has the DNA TGTGCCAGCAGGACGGACAGCTCTAATCAGCCCCAGCATTTT. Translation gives CASRTDSSNQPQHF.

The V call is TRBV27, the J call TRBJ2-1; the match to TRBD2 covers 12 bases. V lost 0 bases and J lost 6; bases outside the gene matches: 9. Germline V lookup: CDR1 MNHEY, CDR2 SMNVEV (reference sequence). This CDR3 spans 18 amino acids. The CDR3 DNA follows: TGTGCCAGCAGTTTATCTTCCCTGACTAGCGGGAGTGGCAATGAGCAGTTCTTC. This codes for CASSLSSLTSGSGNEQFF.

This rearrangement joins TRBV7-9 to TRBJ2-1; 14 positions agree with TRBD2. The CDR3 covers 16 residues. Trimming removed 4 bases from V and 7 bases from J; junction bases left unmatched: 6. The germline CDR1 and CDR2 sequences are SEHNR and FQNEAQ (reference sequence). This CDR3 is CASSSPGLAGVNEQFF. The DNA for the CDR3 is TGTGCCAGCAGCTCACCGGGACTAGCGGGAGTAAATGAGCAGTTCTTC. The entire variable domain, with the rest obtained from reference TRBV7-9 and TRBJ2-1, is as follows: DTGVSQNPRHKITKRGQNVTFRCDPISEHNRLYWYRQTLGQGPEFLTYFQNEAQLEKSRLLSDRFSAERPKGSFSTLEIQRTEQGDSAMYLCASSSPGLAGVNEQFFGPGTRLTVL.

CDR3 nucleotides: TGTGCCAGCAGTGAAAGGGGACAGGAAAATTCACCCCTCCACTTT. Its protein is CASSERGQENSPLHF. The chain couples TRBV2 to TRBJ1-6, with 8 bases that match TRBD1. The V and J ends lost 2 bases and 7 bases, in that order; junction bases with no gene match: 4. This CDR3 is 15 amino acids long. Looked up from germline, CDR1 is SNHLY and CDR2 is FYNNEI.

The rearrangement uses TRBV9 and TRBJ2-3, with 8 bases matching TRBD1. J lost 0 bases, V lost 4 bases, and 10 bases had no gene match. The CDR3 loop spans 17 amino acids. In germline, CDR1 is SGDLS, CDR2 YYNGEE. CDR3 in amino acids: CASSFNLRQGSTDTQYF. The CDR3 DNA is TGTGCCAGCAGCTTCAACCTACGACAGGGGAGCACAGATACGCAGTATTTT. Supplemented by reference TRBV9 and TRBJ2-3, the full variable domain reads DSGVTQTPKHLITATGQRVTLRCSPRSGDLSVYWYQQSLDQGLQFLIQYYNGEERAKGNILERFSAQQFPDLHSELNLSSLELGDSALYFCASSFNLRQGSTDTQYFGPGTRLTVL.

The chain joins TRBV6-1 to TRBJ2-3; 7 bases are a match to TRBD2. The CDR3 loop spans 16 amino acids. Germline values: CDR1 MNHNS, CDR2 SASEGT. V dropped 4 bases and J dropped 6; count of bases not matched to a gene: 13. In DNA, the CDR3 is TGTGCCAGCAGTGGTCGCGCGGGAGCGGGATGGGATACGCAGTATTTT. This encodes CASSGRAGAGWDTQYF.